The 6 T cell receptor beta chains below all came from one sample that was sequenced in a study of blood T cell repertoires in COVID-19. TCRdb's table, derived via immunoSEQ multiplex PCR, lists solely in-frame clones and lacks some. The sample shows more than 200,000 clones, around 84% of them seen only once. The sample was peripheral blood. These receptors originate from a woman aged 60-70 years with COVID-19, enrolled during active disease.

The chain combines TRBV4-1 with TRBJ2-1, with D tentatively TRBD2 (7 bases). Per the germline V gene, CDR1 is MGHRA and CDR2 is YSYEKL. Trimming removed 0 bases from V and 10 bases from J, with 13 bases in between. The CDR3 spans 14 residues. The DNA of the CDR3 is TGCGCCAGCAGCCAAGATGAGGGGGGGATCGAGCAGTTCTTC. Residues: CASSQDEGGIEQFF.

The chain carries TRBV5-3 and TRBJ2-7; 9 bases fit TRBD2. TRBV5-3 is marked as an open reading frame, function uncertain. The CDR3 extends over 16 amino acids. Losses at the gene ends were 4 bases for V and 5 bases for J; bases not matched to a gene: 13. The CDR3 protein is CARSTGSGRWDDEQYF. The CDR3 region has the DNA TGTGCCAGAAGCACTGGTAGCGGGAGATGGGACGACGAGCAGTACTTC.

The chain uses TRBV19 and TRBJ2-1; TRBD1 matches at 8 bases. The CDR3 consists of 15 residues. The ends lost 4 bases at V and 5 bases at J; junction bases unmatched: 7. CDR1 is LNHDA, CDR2 SQIVND, per germline (reference sequence). The CDR3 sequence: CASSRQGFVDNEQFF. The CDR3, as DNA: TGTGCCAGTAGTAGACAGGGGTTTGTCGACAATGAGCAGTTCTTC.

The rearrangement joins TRBV3-1 (or the pseudogene TRBV3-2) to TRBJ1-2; 10 bases fit TRBD1. V gave up 6 bases and J gave up 4 bases; unmatched junction bases: 2. From germline, CDR1 is LGHDT and CDR2 YNNKEL (reference sequence). The CDR3 length is 13 residues. The CDR3 protein is CASRTGGGYGYTF. In nucleotides, the CDR3 is TGTGCCAGCAGGACAGGGGGCGGCTATGGCTACACCTTC.

This sequence joins TRBV10-1 and TRBJ2-5; D gene uncertain. Trimming stripped 1 base from V and 7 bases from J, with 10 bases between. CDR3 length equals 13 residues. CDR1 WNHNN and CDR2 SYGVQD come from the germline V gene (reference sequence). The CDR3, as DNA: TGCGCCAGCAGTGAGTTAACGCTCGGGACCCAGTACTTC. Its protein is CASSELTLGTQYF.

The chain combines TRBV7-8 with TRBJ2-7; TRBD2 might be the D (5 bases). The CDR3 totals 14 residues. V shed 2 bases and J shed 0 bases, with 8 bases lying between them. Germline loops: CDR1 SGHVS, CDR2 FQNEAQ. The CDR3 DNA reads TGTGCCAGCAGCTTAAGGGAGTCCTCCTACGAGCAGTACTTC. Protein sequence: CASSLRESSYEQYF.